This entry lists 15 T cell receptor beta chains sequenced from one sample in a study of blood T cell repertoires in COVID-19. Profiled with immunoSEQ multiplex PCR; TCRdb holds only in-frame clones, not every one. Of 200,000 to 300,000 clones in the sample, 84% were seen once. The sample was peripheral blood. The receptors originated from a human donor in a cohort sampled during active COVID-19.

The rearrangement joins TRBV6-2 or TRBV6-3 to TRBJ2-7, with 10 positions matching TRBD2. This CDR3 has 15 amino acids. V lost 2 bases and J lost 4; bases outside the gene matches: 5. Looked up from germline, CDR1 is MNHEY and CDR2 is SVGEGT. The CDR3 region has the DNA TGTGCCAGCAGTTACCCTAGCGGGAGTAGGTACGAGCAGTACTTC. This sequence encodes CASSYPSGSRYEQYF.

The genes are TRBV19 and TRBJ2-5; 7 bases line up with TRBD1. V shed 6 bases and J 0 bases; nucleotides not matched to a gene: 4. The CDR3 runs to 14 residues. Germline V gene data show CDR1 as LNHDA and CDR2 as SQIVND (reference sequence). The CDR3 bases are TGTGCCAGTAGCCCCGACAGGGACCAAGAGACCCAGTACTTC. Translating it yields CASSPDRDQETQYF.

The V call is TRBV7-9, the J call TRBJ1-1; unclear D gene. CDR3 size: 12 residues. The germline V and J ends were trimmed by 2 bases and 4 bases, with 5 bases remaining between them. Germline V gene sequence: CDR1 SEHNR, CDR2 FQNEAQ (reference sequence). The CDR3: CASSLPLTEAFF. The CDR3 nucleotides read TGTGCCAGCAGCTTACCCCTCACTGAAGCTTTCTTT.

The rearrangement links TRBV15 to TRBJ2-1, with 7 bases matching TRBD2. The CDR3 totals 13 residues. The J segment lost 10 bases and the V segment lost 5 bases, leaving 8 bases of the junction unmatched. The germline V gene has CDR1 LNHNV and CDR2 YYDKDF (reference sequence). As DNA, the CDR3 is TGTGCCACCAGCCCTGGTGCCGGGGGGGAGCAGTTCTTC. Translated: CATSPGAGGEQFF.

In DNA, the CDR3 is TGTGCCAGCAGCTTAACTAGCGGGAGACAAGAGACCCAGTACTTC. Encoded protein: CASSLTSGRQETQYF. V is TRBV7-2 and J is TRBJ2-5, with 11 nucleotides matching TRBD2. V gave up 2 bases and J gave up 2 bases; unmatched junction bases: 1. The CDR3 loop spans 15 amino acids. The V gene's germline CDR1 is SGHTA and CDR2 FQGNSA.

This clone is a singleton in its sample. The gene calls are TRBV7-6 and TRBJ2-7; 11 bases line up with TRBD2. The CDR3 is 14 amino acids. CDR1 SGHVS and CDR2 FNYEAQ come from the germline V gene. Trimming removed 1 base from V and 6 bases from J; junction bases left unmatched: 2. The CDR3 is CASSLVAGGVEQYF. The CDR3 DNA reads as TGTGCCAGCAGCTTAGTAGCGGGAGGGGTCGAGCAGTACTTC.

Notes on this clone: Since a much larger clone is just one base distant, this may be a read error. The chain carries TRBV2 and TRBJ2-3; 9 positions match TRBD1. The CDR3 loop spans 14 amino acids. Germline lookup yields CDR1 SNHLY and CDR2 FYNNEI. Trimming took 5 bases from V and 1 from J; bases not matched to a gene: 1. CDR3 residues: CASSRTGGTDTQYF. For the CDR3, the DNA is TGTGCCAGCAGTCGGACAGGGGGCACAGATACGCAGTATTTT. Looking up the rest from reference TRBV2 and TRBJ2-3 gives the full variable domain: EPEVTQTPSHQVTQMGQEVILRCVPISNHLYFYWYRQILGQKVEFLVSFYNNEISEKSEIFDDQFSVERPDGSNFTLKIRSTKLEDSAMYFCASSRTGGTDTQYFGPGTRLTVL.

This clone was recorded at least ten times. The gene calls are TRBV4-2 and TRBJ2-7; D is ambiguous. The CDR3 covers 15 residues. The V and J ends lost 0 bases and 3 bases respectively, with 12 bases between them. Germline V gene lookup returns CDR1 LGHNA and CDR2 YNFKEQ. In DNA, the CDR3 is TGTGCCAGCAGCCAAGACGCACGCAACAACTACGAGCAGTACTTC. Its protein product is CASSQDARNNYEQYF.

CDR3 region: CASSHLGGGTYEQYF. CDR3 nucleotides: TGCGCCAGCAGCCACCTGGGCGGGGGTACTTACGAGCAGTACTTC. The rearrangement links TRBV4-1 to TRBJ2-7; 7 bases fit TRBD2. The CDR3 sequence is 15 residues long. Unmatched junction bases numbered 9, after V lost 3 bases and J lost 4 bases. Germline CDR1 and CDR2: MGHRA and YSYEKL.

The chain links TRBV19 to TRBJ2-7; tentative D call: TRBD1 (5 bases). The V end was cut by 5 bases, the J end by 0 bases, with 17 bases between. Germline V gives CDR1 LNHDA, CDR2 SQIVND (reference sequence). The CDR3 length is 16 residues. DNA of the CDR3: TGTGCCAGTAGTCCCAATACCCAGGGAAACTCCTACGAGCAGTACTTC. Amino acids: CASSPNTQGNSYEQYF.

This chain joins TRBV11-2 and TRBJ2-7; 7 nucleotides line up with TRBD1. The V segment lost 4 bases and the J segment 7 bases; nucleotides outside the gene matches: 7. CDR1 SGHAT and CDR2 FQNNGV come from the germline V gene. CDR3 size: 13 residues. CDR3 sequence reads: CASSSDRGLEQYF. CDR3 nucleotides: TGTGCCAGCAGCTCCGATAGGGGGCTAGAGCAGTACTTC.

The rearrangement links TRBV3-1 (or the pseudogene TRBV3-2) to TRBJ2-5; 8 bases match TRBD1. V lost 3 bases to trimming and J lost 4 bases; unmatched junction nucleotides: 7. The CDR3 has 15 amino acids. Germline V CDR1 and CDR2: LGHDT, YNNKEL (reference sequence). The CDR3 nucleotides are TGTGCCAGCAGCCATTCCGGACAGGGACGAGAGACCCAGTACTTC. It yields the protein CASSHSGQGRETQYF.

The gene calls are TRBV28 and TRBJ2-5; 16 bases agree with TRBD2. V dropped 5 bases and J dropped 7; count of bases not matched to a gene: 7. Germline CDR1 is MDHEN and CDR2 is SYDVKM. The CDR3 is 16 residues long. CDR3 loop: CASSVMGLAGGPTQYF. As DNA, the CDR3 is TGTGCCAGCAGTGTAATGGGACTAGCGGGGGGGCCGACCCAGTACTTC.

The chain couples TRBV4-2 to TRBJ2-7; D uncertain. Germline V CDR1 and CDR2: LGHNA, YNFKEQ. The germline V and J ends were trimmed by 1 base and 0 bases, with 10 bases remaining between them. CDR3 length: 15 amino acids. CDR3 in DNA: TGTGCCAGCAGCCAAGGGAGTAACCCCTCCTACGAGCAGTACTTC. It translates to CASSQGSNPSYEQYF.

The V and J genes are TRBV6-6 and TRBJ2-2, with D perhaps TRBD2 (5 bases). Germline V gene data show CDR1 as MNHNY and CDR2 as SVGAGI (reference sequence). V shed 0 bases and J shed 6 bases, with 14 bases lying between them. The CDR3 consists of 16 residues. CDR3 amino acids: CASSYSTGIRAGELFF. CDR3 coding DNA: TGTGCCAGCAGTTACTCGACGGGGATTCGAGCCGGGGAGCTGTTTTTT.